What follows are 21 T cell receptor beta chains derived from one specimen sequenced in a study of blood T cell repertoires in COVID-19. Repertoires were generated with immunoSEQ multiplex PCR, while TCRdb's copy carries only in-frame clones and drops some. The sample lists approximately 140,000 clones, over 65% seen once, with over 15% in the top ten. The sequenced material came from peripheral blood. The receptors originated from a man in his fifties with acute or convalescent COVID-19.

The count of this clone is one. The rearrangement uses TRBV24-1 and TRBJ2-2; 7 bases line up with TRBD2. This CDR3 is 14 amino acids long. Germline loops: CDR1 KGHDR, CDR2 SFDVKD. Germline trimming cut 3 bases from V and 5 bases from J; bases unmatched to any gene: 2. As DNA, the CDR3 is TGTGCCACCAGTGATCTGGGAGGGACCGGGGAGCTGTTTTTT. It codes for CATSDLGGTGELFF.

The V gene is TRBV29-1, the J gene TRBJ1-4, with a possible D match to TRBD1 (6 bases). Trimming removed 6 bases from V and 8 bases from J, with 19 bases in between. Germline V gene data show CDR1 as SQVTM and CDR2 as ANQGSEA. This CDR3 is built from 14 residues. CDR3 sequence: CSVAVTGFNEKLFF. The CDR3 coding sequence is TGCAGCGTGGCCGTGACAGGATTTAACGAAAAACTGTTTTTT.

The V call is TRBV29-1, the J call TRBJ1-1; no firm D call. The ends were cut back, 4 bases at V and 5 bases at J, with 5 bases in the middle. The CDR3 is 10 amino acids. The germline V gene encodes CDR1 SQVTM and CDR2 ANQGSEA. CDR3 residues: CSVGETEAFF. Written as DNA, the CDR3 is TGCAGCGTTGGTGAGACTGAAGCTTTCTTT.

The V gene is TRBV4-1, the J gene TRBJ1-2; no reliable D call. CDR1 is MGHRA, CDR2 YSYEKL, per germline. The CDR3 is 14 residues long. V dropped 0 bases and J dropped 3 bases, with 8 bases sitting between them. The CDR3 DNA follows: TGCGCCAGCAGCCAAGACCGCGAGTACTATGGCTACACCTTC. Protein: CASSQDREYYGYTF.

The rearrangement uses TRBV2 and TRBJ2-1; TRBD1 aligns across 7 bases. Losses at the gene ends were 7 bases for V and 6 bases for J; bases not matched to a gene: 9. The CDR3 extends over 14 amino acids. CDR1 and CDR2 from the germline V gene are SNHLY and FYNNEI. Here the CDR3 DNA reads TGTGCCAGCAACAAGGCAGGGGGTAGCAATGAGCAGTTCTTC. This encodes CASNKAGGSNEQFF.

The chain couples TRBV9 to TRBJ1-1, with a possible D match to TRBD1 (5 bases). Germline CDR1 and CDR2: SGDLS and YYNGEE. CDR3 size: 13 residues. Trimming took 4 bases from V and 5 from J, leaving 12 bases between them. CDR3 in DNA: TGTGCCAGCAGCCTGGGGGGAGGAACTGAAGCTTTCTTT. Its protein is CASSLGGGTEAFF.

V gene TRBV18 combines with J gene TRBJ2-2, with 9 bases lining up with TRBD1. Looked up from germline, CDR1 is KGHSH and CDR2 is LQKENI. The CDR3 has 16 residues. V lost 1 base and J lost 4; bases outside the gene matches: 4. CDR3 in amino acids: CASSPRQGGSTGELFF. CDR3 nucleotide sequence: TGTGCCAGCTCACCACGACAGGGGGGAAGCACCGGGGAGCTGTTTTTT.

The chain uses TRBV19 and TRBJ1-2; 8 bases are a match to TRBD1. The CDR3 totals 13 residues. Unmatched junction bases numbered 3, after V lost 1 base and J lost 8 bases. CDR1 and CDR2 (germline): LNHDA, SQIVND (reference sequence). The CDR3 bases are TGTGCCAGTAGTATAGTGGACAGGGCCGGCTACACCTTC. This translates into CASSIVDRAGYTF. The variable domain in full, with the rest retrieved from reference TRBV19 and TRBJ1-2, is DGGITQSPKYLFRKEGQNVTLSCEQNLNHDAMYWYRQDPGQGLRLIYYSQIVNDFQKGDIAEGYSVSREKKESFPLTVTSAQKNPTAFYLCASSIVDRAGYTFGSGTRLTVV.

The count of this clone is one. V is TRBV29-1 and J is TRBJ1-2; 8 nucleotides agree with TRBD1. The J segment lost 7 bases and the V segment lost 6 bases, leaving 4 bases of the junction unmatched. Germline lookup yields CDR1 SQVTM and CDR2 ANQGSEA. This CDR3 has 11 residues. Here the CDR3 reads CSVDRVRGYTF. The CDR3 DNA reads as TGCAGCGTGGACAGGGTCCGTGGCTACACCTTC.

This sequence joins TRBV9 and TRBJ2-3, with 11 nucleotides matching TRBD2. J was trimmed by 6 bases and V by 3 bases; bases with no gene match: 12. Germline assignment: CDR1 SGDLS and CDR2 YYNGEE. This CDR3 is 17 amino acids long. The DNA of the CDR3 is TGTGCCAGCAGCGCCGATTTTAGCGGGGGGGCGGGTGATACGCAGTATTTT. It codes for CASSADFSGGAGDTQYF. Full variable domain (remainder filled in from reference TRBV9 and TRBJ2-3): DSGVTQTPKHLITATGQRVTLRCSPRSGDLSVYWYQQSLDQGLQFLIQYYNGEERAKGNILERFSAQQFPDLHSELNLSSLELGDSALYFCASSADFSGGAGDTQYFGPGTRLTVL.

The J gene is TRBJ2-2, the V gene TRBV18, with TRBD2 identical over 13 bases. The CDR3 is made up of 19 amino acids. The ends lost 2 bases at V and 0 bases at J; junction bases unmatched: 6. Germline lookup yields CDR1 KGHSH and CDR2 LQKENI. The CDR3 nucleotides read TGTGCCAGCTCACCAGTAGGACTAGCGGGGGCGGCGAACACCGGGGAGCTGTTTTTT. Protein sequence: CASSPVGLAGAANTGELFF.

The V call is TRBV6-5, the J call TRBJ2-7; D is unclear. Per germline, CDR1 MNHEY and CDR2 SVGAGI. The ends were cut back, 8 bases at V and 3 bases at J, with 14 bases in the middle. The CDR3 is 13 residues long. DNA of the CDR3: TGTGCCAGCCGGATGGGCGTAAGCTACGAGCAGTACGTC. Translating gives CASRMGVSYEQYV.

This clone was counted between two and nine times. The chain joins TRBV6-2 or TRBV6-3 to TRBJ2-3; D may be TRBD2 (5 bases). The V gene's germline CDR1 is MNHEY and CDR2 SVGEGT. V was pared by 0 bases and J by 2 bases, with 9 bases between. This CDR3 contains 15 residues. CDR3 sequence reads: CASSYSPGNTDTQYF. The CDR3, as DNA: TGTGCCAGCAGTTACTCCCCGGGGAACACAGATACGCAGTATTTT.

The chain links TRBV6-2 or TRBV6-3 to TRBJ2-7; 7 bases align to TRBD1. The CDR3 is 13 residues long. With 4 bases clipped from V and 6 bases from J, the junction kept 6 bases outside the gene matches. The germline V gene encodes CDR1 MNHEY and CDR2 SVGEGT. The DNA of the CDR3 is TGTGCCAGCAGTTGGACAGGATCCGGCGAGCAGTACTTC. It specifies CASSWTGSGEQYF.

The CDR3 DNA reads as TGCGCCAGCAGCTCCCGGGGGAGCGGCACTGAAGCTTTCTTT. Protein: CASSSRGSGTEAFF. The gene calls are TRBV10-2 and TRBJ1-1, with TRBD1 as a possible D gene (5 bases). The CDR3 sequence is 14 residues long. Germline loops: CDR1 WSHSY, CDR2 SAAADI. The ends were cut back, 6 bases at V and 4 bases at J, with 15 bases in the middle.

The chain couples TRBV19 to TRBJ1-1; D is ambiguous. In germline, CDR1 is LNHDA, CDR2 SQIVND (reference sequence). The CDR3 loop spans 15 amino acids. The ends were cut back, 5 bases at V and 0 bases at J, with 13 bases in the middle. The CDR3 reads CASSSSGRLNTEAFF. CDR3 DNA: TGTGCCAGTAGTTCGTCGGGTAGATTGAACACTGAAGCTTTCTTT.

Here the CDR3 reads CASSPPLGHMNTGELFF. The CDR3 nucleotides are TGTGCCAGCTCACCACCGCTGGGACATATGAACACCGGGGAGCTGTTTTTT. The chain has TRBV18 and TRBJ2-2, with a tentative D call TRBD1 (6 bases). Germline V lookup: CDR1 KGHSH, CDR2 LQKENI. Deletions cut 0 bases from V and 1 base from J, with 12 bases between. This CDR3 is built from 17 residues.

This chain uses TRBV6-5 with TRBJ1-4; a weak D match, TRBD1 (6 bases). The germline V gene encodes CDR1 MNHEY and CDR2 SVGAGI. V lost 6 bases to trimming and J lost 3 bases, with 14 bases between them. The length of the CDR3 is 15 residues. As DNA, the CDR3 is TGTGCCAGCAGGATTGGACAGCATCCTAATGAAAAACTGTTTTTT. Translated, it gives CASRIGQHPNEKLFF.

The chain links TRBV29-1 to TRBJ1-1, with TRBD1 matching 9 bases. With V trimmed by 4 bases and J by 4 bases, 4 bases remained unmatched. Per germline, CDR1 SQVTM and CDR2 ANQGSEA. The length of the CDR3 is 13 residues. The CDR3 loop reads CSVATGGFTEAFF. The CDR3 DNA is TGCAGCGTTGCCACAGGGGGCTTCACTGAAGCTTTCTTT.

This clone was seen only once. This chain links TRBV6-6 with TRBJ1-3, with D possibly TRBD1 on 6 matching bases. CDR3 length: 16 amino acids. V was shortened by 7 bases and J by 0 bases, with 16 bases between the two germline ends. Germline V CDR1 and CDR2: MNHNY, SVGAGI (reference sequence). CDR3 sequence: CASTPTGTFSGNTIYF. The CDR3, as DNA: TGTGCCAGCACCCCTACAGGGACCTTCTCTGGAAACACCATATATTTT.

V gene TRBV7-8 combines with J gene TRBJ1-5; no reliable D call. Trimming took 3 bases from V and 2 from J, leaving 5 bases between them. The germline CDR1 and CDR2 sequences are SGHVS and FQNEAQ. This CDR3 contains 13 residues. CDR3 protein: CASSFQGNQPQHF. The CDR3, as DNA: TGTGCCAGCAGCTTCCAGGGCAATCAGCCCCAGCATTTT.